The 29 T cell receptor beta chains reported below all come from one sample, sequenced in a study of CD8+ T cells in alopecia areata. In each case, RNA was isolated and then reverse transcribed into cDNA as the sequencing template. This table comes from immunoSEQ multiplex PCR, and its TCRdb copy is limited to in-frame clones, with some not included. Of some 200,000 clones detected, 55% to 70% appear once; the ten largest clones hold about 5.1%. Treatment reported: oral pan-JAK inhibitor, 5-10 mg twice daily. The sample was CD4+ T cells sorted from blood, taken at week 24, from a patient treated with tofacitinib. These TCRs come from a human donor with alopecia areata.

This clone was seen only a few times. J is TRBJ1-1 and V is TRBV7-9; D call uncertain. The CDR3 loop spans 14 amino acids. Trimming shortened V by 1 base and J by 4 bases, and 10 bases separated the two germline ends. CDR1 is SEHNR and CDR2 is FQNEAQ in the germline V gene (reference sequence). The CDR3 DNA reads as TGTGCCAGCAGCTTAGTAGGTATCAGCACTGAAGCTTTCTTT. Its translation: CASSLVGISTEAFF.

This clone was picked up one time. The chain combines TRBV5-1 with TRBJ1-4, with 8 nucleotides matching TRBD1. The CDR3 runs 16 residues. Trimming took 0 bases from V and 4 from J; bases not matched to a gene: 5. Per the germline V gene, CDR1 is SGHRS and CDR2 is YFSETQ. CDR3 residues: CASSLEPGGINEKLFF. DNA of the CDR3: TGCGCCAGCAGCTTGGAGCCAGGGGGCATTAATGAAAAACTGTTTTTT.

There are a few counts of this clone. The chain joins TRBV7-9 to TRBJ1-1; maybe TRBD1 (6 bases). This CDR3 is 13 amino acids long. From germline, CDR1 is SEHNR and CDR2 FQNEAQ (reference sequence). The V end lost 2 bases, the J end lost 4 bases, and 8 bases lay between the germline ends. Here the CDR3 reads CASSLTQGTEAFF. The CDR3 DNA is TGTGCCAGCAGCTTAACACAGGGCACTGAAGCTTTCTTT.

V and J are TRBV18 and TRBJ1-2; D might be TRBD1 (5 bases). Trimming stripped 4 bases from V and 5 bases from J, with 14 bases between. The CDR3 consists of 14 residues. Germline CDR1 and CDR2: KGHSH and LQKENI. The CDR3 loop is CASSRGEQVYGYTF. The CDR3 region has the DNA TGTGCCAGCTCACGGGGCGAGCAGGTTTATGGCTACACCTTC.

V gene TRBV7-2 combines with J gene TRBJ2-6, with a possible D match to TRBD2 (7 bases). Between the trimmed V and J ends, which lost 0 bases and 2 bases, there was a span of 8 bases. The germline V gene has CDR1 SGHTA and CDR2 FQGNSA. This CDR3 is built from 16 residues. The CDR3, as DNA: TGTGCCAGCAGCTTAGCAGGGGGGGCTGGGGCCAACGTCCTGACTTTC. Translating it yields CASSLAGGAGANVLTF.

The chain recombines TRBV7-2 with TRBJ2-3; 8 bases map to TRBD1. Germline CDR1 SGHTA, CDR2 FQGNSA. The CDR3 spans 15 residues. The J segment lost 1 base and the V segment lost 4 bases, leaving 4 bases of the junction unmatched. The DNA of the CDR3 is TGTGCCAGCAGCTCCCGGACAGGGCGCACAGATACGCAGTATTTT. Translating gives CASSSRTGRTDTQYF. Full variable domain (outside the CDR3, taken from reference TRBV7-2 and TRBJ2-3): GAGVSQSPSNKVTEKGKDVELRCDPISGHTALYWYRQSLGQGLEFLIYFQGNSAPDKSGLPSDRFSAERTGGSVSTLTIQRTQQEDSAVYLCASSSRTGRTDTQYFGPGTRLTVL.

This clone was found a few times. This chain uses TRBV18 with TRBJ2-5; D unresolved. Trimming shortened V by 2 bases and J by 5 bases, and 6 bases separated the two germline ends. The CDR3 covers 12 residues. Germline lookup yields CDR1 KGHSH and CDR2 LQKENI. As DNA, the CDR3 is TGTGCCAGCTCACCAGAGACGGAGACCCAGTACTTC. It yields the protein CASSPETETQYF. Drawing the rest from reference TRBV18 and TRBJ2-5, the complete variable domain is NAGVMQNPRHLVRRRGQEARLRCSPMKGHSHVYWYRQLPEEGLKFMVYLQKENIIDESGMPKERFSAEFPKEGPSILRIQQVVRGDSAAYFCASSPETETQYFGPGTRLLVL.

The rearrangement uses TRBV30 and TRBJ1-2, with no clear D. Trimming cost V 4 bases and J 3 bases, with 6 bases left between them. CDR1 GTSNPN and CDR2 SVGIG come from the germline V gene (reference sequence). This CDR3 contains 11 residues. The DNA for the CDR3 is TGTGCCTGGACGAGGGACTATGGCTACACCTTC. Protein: CAWTRDYGYTF.

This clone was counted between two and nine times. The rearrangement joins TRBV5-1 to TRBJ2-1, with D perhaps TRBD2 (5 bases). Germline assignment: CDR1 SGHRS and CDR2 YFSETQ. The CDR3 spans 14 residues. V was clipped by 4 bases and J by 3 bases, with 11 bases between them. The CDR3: CASSAAGSYNEQFF. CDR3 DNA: TGCGCCAGCAGCGCGGCGGGCAGCTACAATGAGCAGTTCTTC.

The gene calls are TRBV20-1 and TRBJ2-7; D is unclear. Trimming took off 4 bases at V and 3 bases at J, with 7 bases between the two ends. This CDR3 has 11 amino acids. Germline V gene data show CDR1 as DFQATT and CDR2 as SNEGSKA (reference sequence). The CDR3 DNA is TGCAGTGCTAATCAGCGCTACGAGCAGTACTTC. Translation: CSANQRYEQYF.

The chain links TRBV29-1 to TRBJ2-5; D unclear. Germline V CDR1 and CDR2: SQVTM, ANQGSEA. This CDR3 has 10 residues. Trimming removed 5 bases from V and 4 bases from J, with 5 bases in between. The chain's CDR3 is CSVSLETQYF. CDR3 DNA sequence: TGCAGCGTTTCTTTAGAGACCCAGTACTTC.

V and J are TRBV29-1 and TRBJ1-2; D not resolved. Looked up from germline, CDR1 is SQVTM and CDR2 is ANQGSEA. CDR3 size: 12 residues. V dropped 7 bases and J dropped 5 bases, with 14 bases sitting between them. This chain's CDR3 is CSAQNEAYGYTF. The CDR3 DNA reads TGCAGCGCCCAAAACGAAGCATATGGCTACACCTTC.

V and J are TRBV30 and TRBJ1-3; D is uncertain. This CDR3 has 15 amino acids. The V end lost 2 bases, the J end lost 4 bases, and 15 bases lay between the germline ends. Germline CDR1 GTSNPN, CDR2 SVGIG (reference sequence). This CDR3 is CAWSRTGIGGNTIYF. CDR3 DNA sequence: TGTGCCTGGAGTAGGACGGGGATCGGCGGAAACACCATATATTTT.

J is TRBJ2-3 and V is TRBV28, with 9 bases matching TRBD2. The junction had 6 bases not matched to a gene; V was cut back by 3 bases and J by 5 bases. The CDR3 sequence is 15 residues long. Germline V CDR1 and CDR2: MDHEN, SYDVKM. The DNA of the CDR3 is TGTGCCAGCAGTTTTGTAGCGGGGGTGGTAGATACGCAGTATTTT. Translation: CASSFVAGVVDTQYF.

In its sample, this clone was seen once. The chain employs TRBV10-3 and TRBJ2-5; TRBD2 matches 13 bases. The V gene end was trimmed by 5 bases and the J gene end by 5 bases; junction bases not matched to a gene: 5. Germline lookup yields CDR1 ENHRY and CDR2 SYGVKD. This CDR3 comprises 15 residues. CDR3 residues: CAISTSGGAGETQYF. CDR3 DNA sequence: TGTGCCATCAGTACTAGCGGGGGGGCTGGTGAGACCCAGTACTTC.

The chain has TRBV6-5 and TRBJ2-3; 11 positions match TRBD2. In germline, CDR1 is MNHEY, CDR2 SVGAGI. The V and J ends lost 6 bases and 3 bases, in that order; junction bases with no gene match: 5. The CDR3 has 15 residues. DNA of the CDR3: TGTGCCAGCAGCACGACTAGCGGGGTTACAGATACGCAGTATTTT. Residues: CASSTTSGVTDTQYF.

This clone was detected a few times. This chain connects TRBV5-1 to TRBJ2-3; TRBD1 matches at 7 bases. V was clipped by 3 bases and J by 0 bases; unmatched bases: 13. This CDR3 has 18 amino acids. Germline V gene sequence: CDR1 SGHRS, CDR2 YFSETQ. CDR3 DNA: TGCGCCAGCAGCTCCGTCTACGACAGGGACACTAGCACAGATACGCAGTATTTT. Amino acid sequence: CASSSVYDRDTSTDTQYF.

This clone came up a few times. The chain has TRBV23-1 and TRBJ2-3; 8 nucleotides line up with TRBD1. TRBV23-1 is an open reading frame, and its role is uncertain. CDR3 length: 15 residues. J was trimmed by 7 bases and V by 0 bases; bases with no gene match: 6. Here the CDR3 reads CASSQSGQDKHTQYF. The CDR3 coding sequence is TGCGCCAGCAGTCAATCGGGACAGGATAAACATACGCAGTATTTT.

The CDR3 nucleotides are TGTGCCAGCGGCAGGGAGTACACAGATACGCAGTATTTT. Translation: CASGREYTDTQYF. The chain has TRBV9 and TRBJ2-3; D might be TRBD1 or TRBD2, each matching 5 bases. V dropped 7 bases and J dropped 2 bases, with 11 bases sitting between them. The CDR3 runs 13 residues. Germline V gives CDR1 SGDLS, CDR2 YYNGEE.

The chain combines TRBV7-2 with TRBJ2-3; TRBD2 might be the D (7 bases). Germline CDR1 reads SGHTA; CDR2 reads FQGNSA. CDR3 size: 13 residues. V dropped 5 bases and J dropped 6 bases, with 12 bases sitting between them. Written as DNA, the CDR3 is TGTGCCAGCAGCGGGGGGGCACGGGATACGCAGTATTTT. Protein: CASSGGARDTQYF.

CDR3 in amino acids: CASSRGGPGYEQYF. The CDR3 DNA sequence: TGTGCCAGCAGCCGCGGAGGGCCGGGGTACGAGCAGTACTTC. The chain employs TRBV7-2 and TRBJ2-7; possible D gene TRBD2, 6 bases. Germline V gene data show CDR1 as SGHTA and CDR2 as FQGNSA. Deletions cut 5 bases from V and 4 bases from J, with 15 bases between. The CDR3 runs to 14 residues.

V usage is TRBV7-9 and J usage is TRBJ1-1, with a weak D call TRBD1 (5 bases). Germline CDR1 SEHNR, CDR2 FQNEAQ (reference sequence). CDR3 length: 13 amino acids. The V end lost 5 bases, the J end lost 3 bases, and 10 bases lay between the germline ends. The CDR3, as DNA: TGTGCCAGCAGCCGGCCGGGGGACACTGAAGCTTTCTTT. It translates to CASSRPGDTEAFF.

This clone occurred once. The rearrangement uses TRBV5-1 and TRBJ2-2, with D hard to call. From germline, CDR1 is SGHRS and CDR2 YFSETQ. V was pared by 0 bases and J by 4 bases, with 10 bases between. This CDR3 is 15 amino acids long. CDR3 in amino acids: CASSLGAGFTGELFF. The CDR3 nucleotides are TGCGCCAGCAGCTTGGGAGCCGGGTTCACCGGGGAGCTGTTTTTT.

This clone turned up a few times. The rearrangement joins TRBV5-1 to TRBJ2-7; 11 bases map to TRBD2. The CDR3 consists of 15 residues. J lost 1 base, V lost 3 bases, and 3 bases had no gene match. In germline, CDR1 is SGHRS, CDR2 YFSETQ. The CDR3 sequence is CASSSTSGVSYEQYF. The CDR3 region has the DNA TGCGCCAGCAGCTCGACTAGCGGGGTTTCCTACGAGCAGTACTTC.

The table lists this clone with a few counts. CDR3 DNA sequence: TGTGCCTGGAGTCCGGGGGGAGACGAGACCCAGTACTTC. This sequence encodes CAWSPGGDETQYF. The chain joins TRBV30 to TRBJ2-5; TRBD2 agrees at 7 bases. Trimming at V came to 2 bases and at J to 5 bases, leaving 5 bases not matched to a gene. The CDR3 extends over 13 amino acids. Germline V gene sequence: CDR1 GTSNPN, CDR2 SVGIG (reference sequence).

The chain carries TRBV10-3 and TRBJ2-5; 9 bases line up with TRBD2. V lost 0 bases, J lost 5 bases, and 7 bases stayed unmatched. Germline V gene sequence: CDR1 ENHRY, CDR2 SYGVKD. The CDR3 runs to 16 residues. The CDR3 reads CAISESLAGLGETQYF. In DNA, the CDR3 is TGTGCCATCAGTGAGTCCCTAGCGGGACTTGGGGAGACCCAGTACTTC.

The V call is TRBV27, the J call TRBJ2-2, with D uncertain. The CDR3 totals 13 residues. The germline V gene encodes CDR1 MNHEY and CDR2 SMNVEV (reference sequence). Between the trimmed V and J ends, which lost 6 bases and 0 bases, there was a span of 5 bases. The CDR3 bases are TGTGCCAGCAGAGATACGAACACCGGGGAGCTGTTTTTT. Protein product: CASRDTNTGELFF.

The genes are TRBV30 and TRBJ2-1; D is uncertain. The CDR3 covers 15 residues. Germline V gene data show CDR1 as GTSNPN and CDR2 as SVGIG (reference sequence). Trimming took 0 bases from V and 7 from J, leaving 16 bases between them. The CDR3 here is CAWSVRRVERNEQFF. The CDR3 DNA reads TGTGCCTGGAGTGTACGAAGGGTGGAAAGGAATGAGCAGTTCTTC.

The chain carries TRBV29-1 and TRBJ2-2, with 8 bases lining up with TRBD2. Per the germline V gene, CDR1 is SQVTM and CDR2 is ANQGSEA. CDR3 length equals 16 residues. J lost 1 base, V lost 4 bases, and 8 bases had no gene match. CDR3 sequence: CSVGGGSTRNTGELFF. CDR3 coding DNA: TGCAGCGTTGGCGGGGGGTCGACGAGGAACACCGGGGAGCTGTTTTTT.